These 22 T cell receptor beta chains share one sample of origin, sequenced in a study of Graves' ophthalmopathy and Graves' hyperthyroidism. The TCR beta CDR3 regions underwent amplification from RNA transcripts. Second-round multiplex PCR followed a first-round RT-PCR using HTBI primers. MiXCR, applied by TCRdb to the multiplex PCR reads, yields one record per CDR3 protein. The sample holds approximately 41,000 distinct CDR3 sequences, over 40% seen once. The specimen was peripheral blood. The receptors originated from an adult man with Graves' ophthalmopathy.

A remark on this clonotype: As the CDR3 is not closed by the conserved phenylalanine or tryptophan, this likely results from a read error. The DNA is left out, because the CDR3 cannot be placed on it with certainty; the CDR3 is given as TCRdb lists it. The rearrangement links TRBV7-2 to TRBJ2-7; TRBD1 is taken as the D call from the table, unchecked against the DNA. The V gene's germline CDR1 is SGHTA and CDR2 FQGNSA. The CDR3 region is 11 residues in length, termini included. The CDR3 region is CASSLVGTANT.

This clonotype was seen many times. V is TRBV5-6 and J is TRBJ1-2; no reliable D call. This CDR3 contains 15 residues. Germline V lookup: CDR1 SGHDT, CDR2 YYEEEE. Trimming removed 0 bases from V and 6 bases from J, with 15 bases in between. The CDR3 bases are TGTGCCAGCAGCTTGGATCGGAGTCCTACCCATGGCTACACCTTC. This sequence encodes CASSLDRSPTHGYTF.

The V and J genes are TRBV6-5 and TRBJ2-7; 7 positions agree with TRBD1. This CDR3 is 16 amino acids long. Germline trimming cut 2 bases from V and 0 bases from J; bases unmatched to any gene: 7. Germline lookup yields CDR1 MNHEY and CDR2 SVGAGI. The CDR3 bases are TGTGCCAGCAGTTACGGTAGGACAGGACGCTCCTACGAGCAGTACTTC. This codes for CASSYGRTGRSYEQYF.

The CDR3 region has the DNA TGTGCCAGCAGCTTAGGGACGGGGTCCTATGGCTACACCTTC. Translated, it gives CASSLGTGSYGYTF. This sequence joins TRBV7-9 and TRBJ1-2; D unclear. Trimming pared 1 base from V and 4 bases from J, leaving 10 bases between. The germline V gene encodes CDR1 SEHNR and CDR2 FQNEAQ (reference sequence). CDR3 length: 14 residues.

The sample holds many counts of this clonotype. This chain links TRBV20-1 with TRBJ2-1; 7 nucleotides line up with TRBD1. The trim removed 0 bases at V and 6 bases at J, leaving 17 bases unmatched. Germline V gene lookup returns CDR1 DFQATT and CDR2 SNEGSKA (reference sequence). The CDR3 has 18 residues. The CDR3, as DNA: TGCAGTGCTAGAGATCCGAGGGGGCTGGGAATAATTGTCAATGAGCAGTTCTTC. It codes for CSARDPRGLGIIVNEQFF.

In this sample, this clonotype turned up many times. The chain employs TRBV5-1 and TRBJ2-3, with 8 positions matching TRBD2. The germline gives CDR1 SGHRS, CDR2 YFSETQ. The J segment lost 5 bases and the V segment lost 0 bases, leaving 11 bases of the junction unmatched. The length of the CDR3 is 17 residues. The CDR3 sequence: CASSLAGGAGEVDTQYF. CDR3 sequence (DNA): TGCGCCAGCAGCTTGGCCGGGGGAGCGGGGGAAGTAGATACGCAGTATTTT.

The CDR3 reads CASRLGQLEKLFF. The DNA of the CDR3 is TGTGCCAGCAGACTGGGACAGCTTGAAAAACTGTTTTTT. The rearrangement uses TRBV7-3 and TRBJ1-4; 7 bases align to TRBD1. CDR3 length: 13 residues. The V gene's germline CDR1 is SGHTA and CDR2 FQGTGA. The trim removed 6 bases at V and 7 bases at J, leaving 5 bases unmatched.

This chain uses TRBV7-9 with TRBJ2-7; D may be TRBD1 (5 bases). Trimming pared 2 bases from V and 7 bases from J, leaving 18 bases between. The V gene's germline CDR1 is SEHNR and CDR2 FQNEAQ (reference sequence). This CDR3 is built from 15 residues. CDR3 sequence (DNA): TGTGCCAGCAGCTTATACGGCAGGGCACCTCGAGAGCAGTACTTC. Protein product: CASSLYGRAPREQYF.

By sample share, this clonotype is medium-sized. The chain has TRBV7-9 and TRBJ2-5, with D possibly TRBD2 on 5 matching bases. V shed 2 bases and J shed 9 bases, with 7 bases lying between them. The CDR3 length is 11 residues. Germline CDR1 SEHNR, CDR2 FQNEAQ (reference sequence). CDR3 sequence (DNA): TGTGCCAGCAGCTTAATGGAGGCCCAGTACTTC. Translating it yields CASSLMEAQYF.

By sample share, this clonotype is medium-sized. This chain links TRBV7-9 with TRBJ1-4; possible D gene TRBD1, 5 bases. This CDR3 is built from 14 residues. V lost 3 bases to trimming and J lost 8 bases, with 13 bases between them. Germline V gene sequence: CDR1 SEHNR, CDR2 FQNEAQ (reference sequence). In DNA form, the CDR3 reads TGTGCCAGCAGCTTCCCATCAGGGAGCGAAAAACTGTTTTTT. The encoded protein is CASSFPSGSEKLFF. Based on the CDR3 plus reference TRBV7-9 and TRBJ1-4, the full variable domain is DTGVSQNPRHKITKRGQNVTFRCDPISEHNRLYWYRQTLGQGPEFLTYFQNEAQLEKSRLLSDRFSAERPKGSFSTLEIQRTEQGDSAMYLCASSFPSGSEKLFFGSGTQLSVL.

In DNA, the CDR3 is TGTGCCACCCCAGAGGGGGAATCTAATGAAAAACTGTTTTTT. Amino acid sequence: CATPEGESNEKLFF. The chain is built from TRBV2 and TRBJ1-4, with D maybe TRBD1 (6 bases). The CDR3 runs 14 residues. V lost 10 bases, J lost 3 bases, and 15 bases lay in between. Germline CDR1 SNHLY, CDR2 FYNNEI.

The chain carries TRBV19 and TRBJ2-3, with D perhaps TRBD1 or TRBD2 (5 bases each). Germline CDR1 LNHDA, CDR2 SQIVND (reference sequence). V dropped 3 bases and J dropped 9 bases, with 13 bases sitting between them. This CDR3 comprises 13 residues. The CDR3 loop is CASSMSRDGTQYF. The CDR3 bases are TGTGCCAGTAGTATGAGCAGGGACGGGACGCAGTATTTT.

This clonotype was recorded at least ten times. This chain connects TRBV4-1 to TRBJ2-5, with a weak D call TRBD2 (6 bases). The V end lost 3 bases, the J end lost 7 bases, and 21 bases lay between the germline ends. CDR3 size: 16 residues. Germline V gene sequence: CDR1 MGHRA, CDR2 YSYEKL. This CDR3 is CASSQDPGTPVMTQYF. CDR3 nucleotide sequence: TGCGCCAGCAGCCAGGACCCAGGGACTCCCGTAATGACCCAGTACTTC.

V and J are TRBV11-3 and TRBJ1-1, with 9 bases aligning to TRBD1. The trim removed 5 bases at V and 6 bases at J, leaving 7 bases unmatched. Germline V lookup: CDR1 SGHNT, CDR2 YENEEA. The CDR3 has 14 amino acids. CDR3 amino acids: CASSAGRDRAEAFF. The CDR3 DNA sequence: TGTGCCAGCAGCGCCGGCCGGGACAGGGCTGAAGCTTTCTTT.

This clonotype was detected many times. V usage is TRBV7-2 and J usage is TRBJ1-4, with D possibly being TRBD1 (5 bases). Germline V gives CDR1 SGHTA, CDR2 FQGNSA. Trimming left V 2 bases short and J 5 bases short, with 21 bases between. CDR3 length: 18 residues. CDR3 DNA sequence: TGTGCCAGCAGCTTAAGAAGGACTCGGGGGAGGGGAAATGAAAAACTGTTTTTT. It codes for CASSLRRTRGRGNEKLFF.

J is TRBJ2-7 and V is TRBV24-1; the match to TRBD2 covers 7 bases. V was clipped by 4 bases and J by 0 bases; unmatched bases: 2. This CDR3 comprises 14 residues. Per the germline V gene, CDR1 is KGHDR and CDR2 is SFDVKD. In DNA, the CDR3 is TGTGCCACCAGTGAGCGGGGGAGCTCCTACGAGCAGTACTTC. Residues: CATSERGSSYEQYF.

The chain couples TRBV11-3 to TRBJ2-5; 7 bases map to TRBD2. Per the germline V gene, CDR1 is SGHNT and CDR2 is YENEEA. Trimming cost V 5 bases and J 7 bases; bases outside gene matches: 7. This CDR3 is 13 amino acids long. This CDR3 reads CASSGGSQGTQYF. In nucleotides, the CDR3 is TGTGCCAGCAGCGGCGGGAGTCAGGGGACCCAGTACTTC.

This clonotype was recorded at least ten times. The chain couples TRBV20-1 to TRBJ1-2; D possibly corresponds to TRBD1 (5 bases). The CDR3 consists of 13 residues. V gave up 2 bases and J gave up 3 bases, with 10 bases separating them. Germline loops: CDR1 DFQATT, CDR2 SNEGSKA (reference sequence). In nucleotides, the CDR3 is TGCAGTGCTAGAAACCTGGGGGACTATGGCTACACCTTC. It codes for CSARNLGDYGYTF.

In its sample, this clonotype ranks as medium-sized. The genes are TRBV9 and TRBJ2-7, with 12 nucleotides matching TRBD1. CDR1 and CDR2 from the germline V gene are SGDLS and YYNGEE. V shed 5 bases, J shed 4 bases, and the junction held 7 bases outside the gene matches. The CDR3 spans 15 residues. The CDR3 DNA reads as TGTGCCAGCAGTACCGGGACAGGGGGCCTGTACGAGCAGTACTTC. Its protein product is CASSTGTGGLYEQYF. Drawing the rest from reference TRBV9 and TRBJ2-7, the complete variable domain is DSGVTQTPKHLITATGQRVTLRCSPRSGDLSVYWYQQSLDQGLQFLIQYYNGEERAKGNILERFSAQQFPDLHSELNLSSLELGDSALYFCASSTGTGGLYEQYFGPGTRLTVT.

The chain combines TRBV7-9 with TRBJ1-6; no firm D call. V was trimmed by 6 bases and J by 17 bases, leaving 8 bases between them. The CDR3 is 9 amino acids. Germline V gene data show CDR1 as SEHNR and CDR2 as FQNEAQ (reference sequence). The CDR3, as DNA: TGTGCCAGCAGTTTTCCCGTCCACTTT. Its translation: CASSFPVHF.

There are a few counts of this clonotype. Since a much larger clone is just one base distant, this may be a read error. The chain joins TRBV5-4 to TRBJ2-7; maybe TRBD1 (5 bases). The CDR3 contains 14 residues. Trimming removed 4 bases at V and 2 bases at J, with 13 bases between. Germline V gene data show CDR1 as SGHNT and CDR2 as YYREEE (reference sequence). The CDR3 DNA reads TGTGCCAGCAGCCGCAGGGTCAACGCCTACGAGCAGTACTTC. Translation gives CASSRRVNAYEQYF.

Remarks on this clonotype: Since a much larger clone is just one base distant, this may be a read error. J is TRBJ1-1 and V is TRBV28; TRBD1 is a possible D gene (6 bases). CDR1 is MDHEN, CDR2 SYDVKM, per germline. Trimming removed 1 base from V and 6 bases from J, with 12 bases in between. The CDR3 extends over 14 amino acids. The CDR3 spells CASSLLQGNSEAFF. CDR3 in DNA: TGTGCCAGCAGTTTATTACAGGGTAACTCTGAAGCTTTCTTT. The entire variable domain, with the rest obtained from reference TRBV28 and TRBJ1-1, is as follows: DVKVTQSSRYLVKRTGEKVFLECVQDMDHENMFWYRQDPGLGLRLIYFSYDVKMKEKGDIPEGYSVSREKKERFSLILESASTNQTSMYLCASSLLQGNSEAFFGQGTRLTVV.